A single sample gave rise to the 21 T cell receptor beta chains below, sequenced in a study of shared clonotypes between healthy human individuals. Clones were sequenced by immunoSEQ multiplex PCR, and TCRdb holds only the in-frame ones, with some missing. The data show about 480,000 clones, about 79% seen once. Sequenced material: PBMCs. The receptors were sampled from a middle-aged woman in good health. Some clones in this sample may be carry-over from other donors' samples.

The chain employs TRBV7-8 and TRBJ1-2; D not certain. This CDR3 is 15 amino acids long. The germline V and J ends were trimmed by 6 bases and 7 bases, with 21 bases remaining between them. Germline CDR1 is SGHVS and CDR2 is FQNEAQ. CDR3 loop: CASRRRGQQSGGYTF. In DNA, the CDR3 is TGTGCCAGCAGACGCCGGGGTCAACAAAGCGGTGGCTACACCTTC.

CDR3 sequence reads: CSVEGSKNIQYF. The CDR3 DNA reads TGCAGCGTTGAGGGGTCCAAAAACATTCAGTACTTC. This chain joins TRBV29-1 and TRBJ2-4; D gene uncertain. There are 12 residues in the CDR3. In germline, CDR1 is SQVTM, CDR2 ANQGSEA. V lost 3 bases and J 2 bases, leaving 5 bases between the germline ends.

This chain links TRBV5-4 with TRBJ2-1; possible D gene TRBD2, 5 bases. The germline V gene encodes CDR1 SGHNT and CDR2 YYREEE (reference sequence). The germline V and J ends were trimmed by 4 bases and 3 bases, with 14 bases remaining between them. The CDR3 loop spans 15 amino acids. CDR3 sequence (DNA): TGTGCCAGCAGCGGCATAGCCGGGGACTACAATGAGCAGTTCTTC. Encoded protein: CASSGIAGDYNEQFF.

The chain recombines TRBV27 with TRBJ2-1, with 8 positions matching TRBD2. Germline CDR1 and CDR2: MNHEY and SMNVEV (reference sequence). The V gene end was trimmed by 5 bases and the J gene end by 8 bases; junction bases not matched to a gene: 14. The CDR3 extends over 16 amino acids. The CDR3, as DNA: TGTGCCAGCAGTGGAATCGGGACTAGAGTGATCGATGAGCAGTTCTTC. It yields the protein CASSGIGTRVIDEQFF.

The V call is TRBV7-2, the J call TRBJ2-5; no clear D. V was shortened by 2 bases and J by 4 bases, with 11 bases between the two germline ends. The germline V gene encodes CDR1 SGHTA and CDR2 FQGNSA. This CDR3 has 14 amino acids. Written as DNA, the CDR3 is TGTGCCAGCAGCTTAATTAGGTCAGGAGAGACCCAGTACTTC. It is translated as CASSLIRSGETQYF. Filled out from reference TRBV7-2 and TRBJ2-5, the complete variable domain reads GAGVSQSPSNKVTEKGKDVELRCDPISGHTALYWYRQSLGQGLEFLIYFQGNSAPDKSGLPSDRFSAERTGGSVSTLTIQRTQQEDSAVYLCASSLIRSGETQYFGPGTRLLVL.

This clone came up a few times. This chain joins TRBV11-2 and TRBJ1-1; a weak D match, TRBD1 (5 bases). Looked up from germline, CDR1 is SGHAT and CDR2 is FQNNGV. V was trimmed by 3 bases and J by 1 base, leaving 6 bases between them. The CDR3 has 13 residues. The CDR3 DNA follows: TGTGCCAGCAGCTTCGACAGGAACACTGAAGCTTTCTTT. It yields the protein CASSFDRNTEAFF.

The chain recombines TRBV6-1 with TRBJ2-7, with 7 bases aligning to TRBD1. Germline assignment: CDR1 MNHNS and CDR2 SASEGT. This CDR3 spans 14 amino acids. With V trimmed by 5 bases and J by 1 base, 5 bases remained unmatched. This CDR3 is CASSSRQGSYEQYF. The CDR3, as DNA: TGTGCCAGCAGTTCTAGACAGGGATCCTACGAGCAGTACTTC.

V and J are TRBV28 and TRBJ2-1; the match to TRBD2 covers 11 bases. Trimming removed 5 bases from V and 15 bases from J; junction bases left unmatched: 12. CDR1 MDHEN and CDR2 SYDVKM come from the germline V gene. The CDR3 is made up of 14 amino acids. The CDR3 DNA reads as TGTGCCAGCAGTGTCGCCCCTAGCGGGAGGAGGCCGTTCTTC. Encoded protein: CASSVAPSGRRPFF. Together with reference TRBV28 and TRBJ2-1, the CDR3 gives the full variable domain: DVKVTQSSRYLVKRTGEKVFLECVQDMDHENMFWYRQDPGLGLRLIYFSYDVKMKEKGDIPEGYSVSREKKERFSLILESASTNQTSMYLCASSVAPSGRRPFFGPGTRLTVL.

The genes are TRBV15 and TRBJ2-2, with 8 bases fitting TRBD2. There are 15 residues in the CDR3. The V gene's germline CDR1 is LNHNV and CDR2 YYDKDF (reference sequence). Trimming removed 2 bases from V and 6 bases from J; junction bases left unmatched: 5. CDR3 sequence reads: CATSRQRELSGELFF. CDR3 in DNA: TGTGCCACCAGCAGACAGCGGGAGCTCTCCGGGGAGCTGTTTTTT.

The V and J genes are TRBV2 and TRBJ1-1; D is undetermined. The ends were cut back, 5 bases at V and 11 bases at J, with 15 bases in the middle. Germline CDR1 SNHLY, CDR2 FYNNEI. The CDR3 sequence is 12 residues long. CDR3: CASSLNRWEAFF. CDR3 nucleotides: TGTGCCAGCAGTCTAAATAGGTGGGAGGCTTTCTTT.

This sequence joins TRBV10-3 and TRBJ2-7; a possible D gene is TRBD1 (6 bases). V gave up 4 bases and J gave up 2 bases, with 6 bases separating them. The germline V gene encodes CDR1 ENHRY and CDR2 SYGVKD. The CDR3 is 12 residues long. The CDR3 here is CAISGTAYEQYF. CDR3 DNA: TGTGCCATCAGTGGGACAGCCTACGAGCAGTACTTC.

This clone was picked up a small number of times. The genes are TRBV9 and TRBJ2-7, with D perhaps matching TRBD2 (5 bases). The germline V gene encodes CDR1 SGDLS and CDR2 YYNGEE. The CDR3 has 14 amino acids. V was cut by 4 bases and J by 4 bases, with 15 bases left in between. The CDR3 protein is CASSPLAGLYEQYF. The DNA for the CDR3 is TGTGCCAGCAGCCCCTTGGCGGGCTTGTACGAGCAGTACTTC.

The V gene is TRBV28, the J gene TRBJ2-1, with 12 bases fitting TRBD2. Germline trimming cut 4 bases from V and 7 bases from J; bases unmatched to any gene: 8. CDR3 length equals 16 residues. Per the germline V gene, CDR1 is MDHEN and CDR2 is SYDVKM. The CDR3, as DNA: TGTGCCAGCAGTTCGACGACTAGCGGGAGAAGGAATGAGCAGTTCTTC. As protein: CASSSTTSGRRNEQFF.

Worth noting for this clone: A far larger clone is one nucleotide away, so this likely arose from a read error. The CDR3 region is CASSQDAGVAGVNVLTF. In DNA form, the CDR3 reads TGTGCCAGCAGCCAAGATGCGGGGGTAGCTGGGGTCAACGTCCTGACTTTC. V and J are TRBV4-2 and TRBJ2-6; 7 bases fit TRBD2. This CDR3 spans 17 amino acids. Looked up from germline, CDR1 is LGHNA and CDR2 is YNFKEQ.

This clone was detected only once. V and J are TRBV7-3 and TRBJ1-5; tentative D call: TRBD1 (6 bases). In germline, CDR1 is SGHTA, CDR2 FQGTGA. V dropped 5 bases and J dropped 1 base, with 15 bases sitting between them. This CDR3 comprises 16 residues. Here the CDR3 DNA reads TGTGCCAGCAGCGCATTGACAGGCGGGAGCAATCAGCCCCAGCATTTT. This sequence encodes CASSALTGGSNQPQHF. The full variable domain, in which reference TRBV7-3 and TRBJ1-5 provide the parts outside the CDR3, is GAGVSQTPSNKVTEKGKYVELRCDPISGHTALYWYRQSLGQGPEFLIYFQGTGAADDSGLPNDRFFAVRPEGSVSTLKIQRTERGDSAVYLCASSALTGGSNQPQHFGDGTRLSIL.

The chain recombines TRBV5-4 with TRBJ2-5, with 12 bases matching TRBD2. The CDR3 covers 15 residues. The ends lost 6 bases at V and 1 base at J; junction bases unmatched: 4. Germline V gene sequence: CDR1 SGHNT, CDR2 YYREEE (reference sequence). CDR3 in amino acids: CASTWTSGTQETQYF. In DNA, the CDR3 is TGTGCCAGCACATGGACTAGCGGGACCCAAGAGACCCAGTACTTC.

This chain uses TRBV19 with TRBJ1-1; no clear D. The CDR3 length is 14 residues. Deletions cut 3 bases from V and 1 base from J, with 9 bases between. Germline-derived CDR1 and CDR2 are LNHDA and SQIVND (reference sequence). CDR3 amino acids: CASSIIGENTEAFF. The CDR3 DNA reads as TGTGCCAGTAGTATTATAGGAGAGAACACTGAAGCTTTCTTT. The variable domain in full, with the rest retrieved from reference TRBV19 and TRBJ1-1, is DGGITQSPKYLFRKEGQNVTLSCEQNLNHDAMYWYRQDPGQGLRLIYYSQIVNDFQKGDIAEGYSVSREKKESFPLTVTSAQKNPTAFYLCASSIIGENTEAFFGQGTRLTVV.

The chain carries TRBV28 and TRBJ2-2; tentatively, D is TRBD2 (6 bases). V was shortened by 2 bases and J by 4 bases, with 14 bases between the two germline ends. This CDR3 has 16 amino acids. Germline loops: CDR1 MDHEN, CDR2 SYDVKM. The CDR3 loop is CASSLGGGGLTGELFF. Written as DNA, the CDR3 is TGTGCCAGCAGTTTAGGTGGGGGAGGACTCACCGGGGAGCTGTTTTTT.

This chain uses TRBV4-3 with TRBJ2-5; D may be TRBD1 (6 bases). Germline V lookup: CDR1 LGHNA, CDR2 YSLEER. V lost 4 bases and J 5 bases, leaving 17 bases between the germline ends. This CDR3 is built from 15 residues. This chain's CDR3 is CASSLHLGGVETQYF. In nucleotides, the CDR3 is TGCGCCAGCAGCCTCCACCTAGGGGGAGTGGAGACCCAGTACTTC.

The chain carries TRBV28 and TRBJ1-5; 8 nucleotides match TRBD1. Germline V gives CDR1 MDHEN, CDR2 SYDVKM. After removal of 6 bases from V and 4 bases from J, the junction contained 5 bases not matched to a gene. CDR3 length: 14 residues. CDR3 nucleotide sequence: TGTGCCAGCAGCTCCGGACAGGGAAATCAGCCCCAGCATTTT. Protein: CASSSGQGNQPQHF.

The V gene is TRBV19, the J gene TRBJ2-7; 10 positions match TRBD2. The CDR3 covers 14 residues. J was trimmed by 4 bases and V by 4 bases; bases with no gene match: 4. Germline values: CDR1 LNHDA, CDR2 SQIVND (reference sequence). CDR3 in DNA: TGTGCCAGTAGTACCCTAGCGGGAGTGTACGAGCAGTACTTC. Encoded protein: CASSTLAGVYEQYF.